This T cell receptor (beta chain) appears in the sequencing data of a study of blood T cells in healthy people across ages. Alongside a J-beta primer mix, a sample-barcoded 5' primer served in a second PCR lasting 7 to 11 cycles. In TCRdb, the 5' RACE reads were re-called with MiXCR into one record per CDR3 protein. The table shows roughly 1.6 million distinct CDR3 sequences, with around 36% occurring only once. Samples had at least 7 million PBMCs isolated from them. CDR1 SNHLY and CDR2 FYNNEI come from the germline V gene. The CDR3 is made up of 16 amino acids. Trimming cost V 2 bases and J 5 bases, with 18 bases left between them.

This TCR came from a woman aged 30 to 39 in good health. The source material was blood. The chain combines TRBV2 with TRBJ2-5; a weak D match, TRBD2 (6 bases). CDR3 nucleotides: TGTGCCAGCAGTGAAACGCGAGGGGCTGGGAGGGAGACCCAGTACTTC. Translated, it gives CASSETRGAGRETQYF.